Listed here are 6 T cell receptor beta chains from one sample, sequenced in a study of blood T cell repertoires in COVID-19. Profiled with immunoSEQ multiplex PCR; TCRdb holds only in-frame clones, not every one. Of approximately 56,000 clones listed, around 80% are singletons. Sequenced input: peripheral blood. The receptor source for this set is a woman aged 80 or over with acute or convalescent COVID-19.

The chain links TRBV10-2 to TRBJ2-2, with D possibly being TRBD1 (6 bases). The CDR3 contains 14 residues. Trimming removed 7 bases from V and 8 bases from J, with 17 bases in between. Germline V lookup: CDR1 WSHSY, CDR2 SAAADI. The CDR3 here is CASNGGPGLGELFF. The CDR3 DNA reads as TGCGCCAGCAATGGGGGCCCGGGGCTAGGGGAGCTGTTTTTT.

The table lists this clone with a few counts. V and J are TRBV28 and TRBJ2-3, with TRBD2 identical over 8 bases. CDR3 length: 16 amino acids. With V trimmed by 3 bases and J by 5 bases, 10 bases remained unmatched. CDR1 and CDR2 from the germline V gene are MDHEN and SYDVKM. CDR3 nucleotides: TGTGCCAGCAGTTTGGTTAGCGGGGCTCAGGGAGATACGCAGTATTTT. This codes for CASSLVSGAQGDTQYF. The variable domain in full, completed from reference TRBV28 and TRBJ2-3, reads DVKVTQSSRYLVKRTGEKVFLECVQDMDHENMFWYRQDPGLGLRLIYFSYDVKMKEKGDIPEGYSVSREKKERFSLILESASTNQTSMYLCASSLVSGAQGDTQYFGPGTRLTVL.

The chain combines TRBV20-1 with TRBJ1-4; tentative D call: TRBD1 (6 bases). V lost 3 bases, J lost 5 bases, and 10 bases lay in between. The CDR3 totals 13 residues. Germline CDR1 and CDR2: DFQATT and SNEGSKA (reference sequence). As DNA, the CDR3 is TGCAGTGCTAGTGGGCAGGGGAATGAAAAACTGTTTTTT. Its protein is CSASGQGNEKLFF.

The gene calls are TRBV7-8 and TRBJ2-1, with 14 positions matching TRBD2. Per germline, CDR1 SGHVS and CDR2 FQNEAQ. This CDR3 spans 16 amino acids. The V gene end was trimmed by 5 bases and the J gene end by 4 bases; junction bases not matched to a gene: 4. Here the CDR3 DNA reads TGTGCCAGCAGCAGTGGGACTAGCGGGGGATACAATGAGCAGTTCTTC. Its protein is CASSSGTSGGYNEQFF.

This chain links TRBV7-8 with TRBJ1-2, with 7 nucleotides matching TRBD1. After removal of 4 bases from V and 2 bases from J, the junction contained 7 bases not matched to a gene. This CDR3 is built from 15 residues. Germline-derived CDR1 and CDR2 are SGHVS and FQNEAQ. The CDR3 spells CASSWGDSVNYGYTF. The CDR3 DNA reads TGTGCCAGCAGCTGGGGGGACAGCGTAAACTATGGCTACACCTTC.

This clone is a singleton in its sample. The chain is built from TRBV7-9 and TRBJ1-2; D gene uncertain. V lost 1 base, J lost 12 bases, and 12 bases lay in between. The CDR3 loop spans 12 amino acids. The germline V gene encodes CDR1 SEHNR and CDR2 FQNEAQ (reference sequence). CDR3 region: CASSLVAGYDTF. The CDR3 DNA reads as TGTGCCAGCAGCTTAGTTGCCGGGTACGACACCTTC.